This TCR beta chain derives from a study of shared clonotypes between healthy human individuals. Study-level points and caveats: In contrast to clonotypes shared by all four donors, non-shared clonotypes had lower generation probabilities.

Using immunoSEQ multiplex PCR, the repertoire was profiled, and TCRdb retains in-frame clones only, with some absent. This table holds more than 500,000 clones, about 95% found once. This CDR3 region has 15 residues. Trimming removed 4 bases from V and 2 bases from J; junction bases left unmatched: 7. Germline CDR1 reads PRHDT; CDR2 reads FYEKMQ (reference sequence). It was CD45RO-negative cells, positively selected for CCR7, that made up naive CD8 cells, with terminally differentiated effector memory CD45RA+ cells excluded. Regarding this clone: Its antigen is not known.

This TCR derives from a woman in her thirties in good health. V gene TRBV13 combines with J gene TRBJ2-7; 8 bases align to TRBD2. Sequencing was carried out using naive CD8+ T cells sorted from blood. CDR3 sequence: CASSSLTGGPYEQYF. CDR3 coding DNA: TGTGCCAGCAGCTCGCTTACGGGAGGGCCCTACGAGCAGTACTTC. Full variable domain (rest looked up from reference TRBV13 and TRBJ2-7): AAGVIQSPRHLIKEKRETATLKCYPIPRHDTVYWYQQGPGQDPQFLISFYEKMQSDKGSIPDRFSAQQFSDYHSELNMSSLELGDSALYFCASSSLTGGPYEQYFGPGTRLTVT.